This TCR beta chain derives from a study of T cell repertoires in cytomegalovirus infection. Study context: Shared public TCR beta signatures pointed to both CMV infection and a matching HLA type. Study results and limitations: Ex vivo responses were dominated by HLA-C-restricted CMV-specific TCR beta clonotypes. Identification of carriers of CMV plus the relevant HLA was performed using cumulative public TCR beta family frequency.

MiXCR, run by TCRdb on the reads, gives a single entry per CDR3 protein. Of just under 550,000 distinct CDR3 sequences listed, roughly 29% are singletons. This clonotype turned up a few times. Its antigen is not identified. V lost 2 bases, J lost 4 bases, and 12 bases stayed unmatched. The CDR3 is 17 amino acids. Germline V gene data show CDR1 as SEHNR and CDR2 as FQNEAQ (reference sequence). The TCR originated in a human donor in good health (CMV status not recorded). Some clones in this sample may be carry-over from other donors' samples. V and J are TRBV7-9 and TRBJ1-2; TRBD1 matches at 8 bases. The sample was PBMCs. The CDR3 loop reads CASSLRPTGAGGYGYTF. The CDR3 region has the DNA TGTGCCAGCAGCTTAAGGCCGACAGGGGCAGGGGGCTATGGCTACACCTTC.